This T cell receptor (beta chain) was profiled in a study of T cells in Graves' hyperthyroidism and ophthalmopathy. The junction had 11 bases not matched to a gene; V was cut back by 4 bases and J by 5 bases. The germline V gene has CDR1 LGHDT and CDR2 YNNKEL (reference sequence). The CDR3 length is 16 residues. Researchers took RNA transcripts and amplified the TCR beta CDR3 regions from them. RT-PCR in the first round (using the HTBI primer set) targeted the TCR CDR3. TCRdb reprocessed the multiplex PCR reads via MiXCR and lists one record per CDR3 protein. The table lists hundreds of thousands of distinct CDR3 sequences, around 13% of them singletons.

This TCR derives from a woman between 25 and 40 years old with Graves' hyperthyroidism. Material for sequencing was blood. V gene TRBV3-1 combines with J gene TRBJ2-1, with 7 bases lining up with TRBD1. CDR3 in DNA: TGTGCCAGCAGCCCAAACGAGGGGGCTCTCGACAATGAGCAGTTCTTC. It translates to CASSPNEGALDNEQFF.